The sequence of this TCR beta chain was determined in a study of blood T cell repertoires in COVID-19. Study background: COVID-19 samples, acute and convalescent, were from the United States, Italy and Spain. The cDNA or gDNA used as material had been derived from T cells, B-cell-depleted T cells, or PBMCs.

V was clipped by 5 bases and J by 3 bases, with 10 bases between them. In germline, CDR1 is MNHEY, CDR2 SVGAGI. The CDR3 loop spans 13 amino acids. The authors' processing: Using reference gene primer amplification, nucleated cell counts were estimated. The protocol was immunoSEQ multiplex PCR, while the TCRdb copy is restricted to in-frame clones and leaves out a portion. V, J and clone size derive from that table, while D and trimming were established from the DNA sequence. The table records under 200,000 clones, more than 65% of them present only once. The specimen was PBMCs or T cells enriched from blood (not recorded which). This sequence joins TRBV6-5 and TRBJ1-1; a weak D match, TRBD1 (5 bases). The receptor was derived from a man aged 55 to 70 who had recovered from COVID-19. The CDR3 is CASSPRGDTEAFF. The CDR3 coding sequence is TGTGCCAGCAGTCCCCGGGGGGACACTGAAGCTTTCTTT.